Below, 28 T cell receptor beta chains from the same sample are listed, as sequenced in a study of OX40 agonist ivuxolimab in advanced cancers. Libraries were prepared by immunoSEQ multiplex PCR; TCRdb keeps only in-frame clonotypes and omits some of them. The sample includes tens of thousands of clones, 80% to 90% seen only once; the top ten take over 9%. The sequencing here drew on CD4+ or CD8+ T cells sorted from blood, taken in a trial of the OX40 agonist ivuxolimab. The receptors were sampled from an adult with an advanced solid tumor such as melanoma, head and neck, liver or kidney cancer.

The gene calls are TRBV2 and TRBJ2-3; weak D call: TRBD2 (6 bases). Germline values: CDR1 SNHLY, CDR2 FYNNEI. This CDR3 is 16 amino acids long. Trimming took 3 bases from V and 3 from J, leaving 16 bases between them. As DNA, the CDR3 is TGTGCCAGCAGTGATTTCGGGAGCCCCGGGACAGATACGCAGTATTTT. Encoded protein: CASSDFGSPGTDTQYF.

In nucleotides, the CDR3 is TGTGCCAGCTCACTAGCGGGAGGGCCTTTAGAGAACACAGATACGCAGTATTTT. Translation: CASSLAGGPLENTDTQYF. The V gene is TRBV18, the J gene TRBJ2-3; 11 bases map to TRBD2. Looked up from germline, CDR1 is KGHSH and CDR2 is LQKENI. Trimming took 4 bases from V and 2 from J; bases not matched to a gene: 11. There are 18 residues in the CDR3.

This clone came up a few times. The chain combines TRBV30 with TRBJ1-5; 10 positions match TRBD1. Germline V CDR1 and CDR2: GTSNPN, SVGIG (reference sequence). V shed 2 bases, J shed 7 bases, and the junction held 5 bases outside the gene matches. This CDR3 region has 14 residues. CDR3 amino acids: CAWSTGQGGQPQHF. CDR3 DNA: TGTGCCTGGAGTACCGGACAGGGGGGCCAGCCCCAGCATTTT.

The genes are TRBV7-9 and TRBJ2-2; TRBD2 aligns across 13 bases. Germline CDR1 and CDR2: SEHNR and FQNEAQ (reference sequence). The CDR3 has 16 residues. V lost 4 bases and J lost 4; bases outside the gene matches: 3. In DNA form, the CDR3 reads TGTGCCAGCAGCTCTAGACTAGCGGGGGGCACCGGGGAGCTGTTTTTT. This encodes CASSSRLAGGTGELFF.

This rearrangement joins TRBV7-2 to TRBJ2-4; D possibly corresponds to TRBD1 (5 bases). Germline loops: CDR1 SGHTA, CDR2 FQGNSA. Trimming pared 5 bases from V and 0 bases from J, leaving 17 bases between. The CDR3 sequence is 17 residues long. In DNA form, the CDR3 reads TGTGCCAGCAGCCTTTATACAGGTTACGGAGCCAAAAACATTCAGTACTTC. This translates into CASSLYTGYGAKNIQYF.

The rearrangement uses TRBV5-1 and TRBJ1-2; D call uncertain. The CDR3 runs 14 residues. Germline V gives CDR1 SGHRS, CDR2 YFSETQ. V dropped 1 base and J dropped 8 bases, with 15 bases sitting between them. CDR3 loop: CASSLWLPAEGYTF. The DNA of the CDR3 is TGCGCCAGCAGCTTGTGGCTCCCGGCGGAAGGCTACACCTTC.

The rearrangement joins TRBV7-9 to TRBJ1-2, with D unresolved. Trimming took 7 bases from V and 5 from J, leaving 14 bases between them. The CDR3 length is 13 residues. CDR1 and CDR2 from the germline V gene are SEHNR and FQNEAQ (reference sequence). Here the CDR3 DNA reads TGTGCCAGCACTACAAACGGGGTTTATGGCTACACCTTC. Protein sequence: CASTTNGVYGYTF. The full variable domain, completed using reference TRBV7-9 and TRBJ1-2, is DTGVSQNPRHKITKRGQNVTFRCDPISEHNRLYWYRQTLGQGPEFLTYFQNEAQLEKSRLLSDRFSAERPKGSFSTLEIQRTEQGDSAMYLCASTTNGVYGYTFGSGTRLTVV.

This chain uses TRBV6-1 with TRBJ1-5, with TRBD1 matching 7 bases. The CDR3 runs to 15 residues. V lost 6 bases and J lost 0; bases outside the gene matches: 5. The germline gives CDR1 MNHNS, CDR2 SASEGT. In DNA, the CDR3 is TGTGCCAGCAGATTAGACAGGGTTAGCAATCAGCCCCAGCATTTT. This translates into CASRLDRVSNQPQHF.

This clone came up once. The chain joins TRBV18 to TRBJ2-2, with no clear D. Germline V CDR1 and CDR2: KGHSH, LQKENI. Trimming took off 3 bases at V and 2 bases at J, with 13 bases between the two ends. The CDR3 contains 16 residues. The CDR3: CASSPTARSNTGELFF. The CDR3, as DNA: TGTGCCAGCTCACCTACGGCACGGAGTAACACCGGGGAGCTGTTTTTT. Supplemented by reference TRBV18 and TRBJ2-2, the full variable domain reads NAGVMQNPRHLVRRRGQEARLRCSPMKGHSHVYWYRQLPEEGLKFMVYLQKENIIDESGMPKERFSAEFPKEGPSILRIQQVVRGDSAAYFCASSPTARSNTGELFFGEGSRLTVL.

The V call is TRBV14, the J call TRBJ1-1; TRBD1 aligns across 7 bases. The CDR3 has 15 residues. Germline V gene sequence: CDR1 SGHDN, CDR2 FVKESK. Trimming at V came to 2 bases and at J to 4 bases, leaving 7 bases not matched to a gene. The CDR3 loop is CASSQRQGDGTEAFF. CDR3 DNA sequence: TGTGCCAGCAGCCAAAGACAGGGAGATGGCACTGAAGCTTTCTTT.

The chain recombines TRBV14 with TRBJ2-5; D is perhaps TRBD1 or TRBD2 (5 bases each). Trimming pared 4 bases from V and 4 bases from J, leaving 13 bases between. The CDR3 loop spans 14 amino acids. The V gene's germline CDR1 is SGHDN and CDR2 FVKESK. The CDR3 nucleotides read TGTGCCAGCAGCCGATTCAGGGACGGAGAGACCCAGTACTTC. Protein product: CASSRFRDGETQYF.

The sample holds one count of this clone. The J gene is TRBJ2-1, the V gene TRBV14; TRBD2 matches at 7 bases. The V gene end was trimmed by 4 bases and the J gene end by 5 bases; junction bases not matched to a gene: 11. The V gene's germline CDR1 is SGHDN and CDR2 FVKESK. This CDR3 has 16 amino acids. The CDR3 reads CASSLSRVAGDNEQFF. The CDR3 DNA reads as TGTGCCAGCAGCCTCTCGAGAGTAGCGGGTGACAATGAGCAGTTCTTC. The full variable domain, with the rest looked up from reference TRBV14 and TRBJ2-1, is EAGVTQFPSHSVIEKGQTVTLRCDPISGHDNLYWYRRVMGKEIKFLLHFVKESKQDESGMPNNRFLAERTGGTYSTLKVQPAELEDSGVYFCASSLSRVAGDNEQFFGPGTRLTVL.

The chain employs TRBV11-2 and TRBJ1-1; no firm D call. The CDR3 extends over 13 amino acids. The V gene lost 2 bases and the J gene lost 7 bases, with 11 bases spanning the gap. Germline CDR1 reads SGHAT; CDR2 reads FQNNGV. CDR3 bases: TGTGCCAGCAGCTTATTAATAGGTGGTGAAGCTTTCTTT. Translation gives CASSLLIGGEAFF.

The V gene is TRBV7-9, the J gene TRBJ2-7; D possibly uses TRBD1 or TRBD2 (6 bases each). This CDR3 has 13 amino acids. Germline V gene sequence: CDR1 SEHNR, CDR2 FQNEAQ (reference sequence). The V gene lost 5 bases and the J gene lost 1 base, with 9 bases spanning the gap. The DNA for the CDR3 is TGTGCCAGCAGCGAAGGGGGGTCCTACGAGCAGTACTTC. This translates into CASSEGGSYEQYF.

The V call is TRBV7-9, the J call TRBJ1-2, with D unresolved. The germline CDR1 and CDR2 sequences are SEHNR and FQNEAQ (reference sequence). CDR3 length: 14 amino acids. Between the trimmed V and J ends, which lost 5 bases and 2 bases, there was a span of 12 bases. The CDR3 coding sequence is TGTGCCAGCAGCCGACCCCTGGGGAACTATGGCTACACCTTC. This sequence encodes CASSRPLGNYGYTF. The full variable domain, with the rest looked up from reference TRBV7-9 and TRBJ1-2, is DTGVSQNPRHKITKRGQNVTFRCDPISEHNRLYWYRQTLGQGPEFLTYFQNEAQLEKSRLLSDRFSAERPKGSFSTLEIQRTEQGDSAMYLCASSRPLGNYGYTFGSGTRLTVV.

The chain joins TRBV28 to TRBJ1-1, with D perhaps matching TRBD1 (5 bases). From germline, CDR1 is MDHEN and CDR2 SYDVKM. The CDR3 sequence is 14 residues long. The V gene lost 7 bases and the J gene lost 2 bases, with 14 bases spanning the gap. CDR3 nucleotide sequence: TGTGCCAGCATCCCATGGGGGGGAAACACTGAAGCTTTCTTT. Its translation is CASIPWGGNTEAFF.

The chain joins TRBV28 to TRBJ2-3; the match to TRBD2 covers 8 bases. The CDR3 sequence is 14 residues long. V was clipped by 5 bases and J by 5 bases; unmatched bases: 6. CDR1 is MDHEN and CDR2 is SYDVKM in the germline V gene. The CDR3 DNA reads as TGTGCCAGCAGTATAAGGCTAGCGGGAGATACGCAGTATTTT. This sequence encodes CASSIRLAGDTQYF.

J is TRBJ2-7 and V is TRBV5-6, with D hard to call. The CDR3 spans 13 residues. The V end lost 4 bases, the J end lost 2 bases, and 10 bases lay between the germline ends. Per the germline V gene, CDR1 is SGHDT and CDR2 is YYEEEE. CDR3 in amino acids: CASSLLGAYEQYV. DNA for the CDR3: TGTGCCAGCAGCCTGCTTGGAGCCTACGAGCAGTACGTC.

This chain links TRBV4-3 with TRBJ2-3; D is possibly TRBD1 or TRBD2 (6 bases each). Germline V gene sequence: CDR1 LGHNA, CDR2 YSLEER. The V gene lost 3 bases and the J gene lost 1 base, with 14 bases spanning the gap. The CDR3 covers 16 residues. DNA of the CDR3: TGCGCCAGCAGCCATTCCCCGAGGGGGGGCACAGATACGCAGTATTTT. Its translation is CASSHSPRGGTDTQYF.

This rearrangement joins TRBV9 to TRBJ2-5, with a weak D call TRBD2 (6 bases). The V end was cut by 4 bases, the J end by 0 bases, with 22 bases between. Looked up from germline, CDR1 is SGDLS and CDR2 is YYNGEE. This CDR3 comprises 18 residues. The CDR3 DNA follows: TGTGCCAGCAGCTCCCGAGCACGTCGGCGGGAAGACCAAGAGACCCAGTACTTC. This sequence encodes CASSSRARRREDQETQYF.

The J gene is TRBJ2-5, the V gene TRBV7-6; 8 positions agree with TRBD2. Germline CDR1 SGHVS, CDR2 FNYEAQ. V gave up 1 base and J gave up 4 bases; unmatched junction bases: 8. The CDR3 runs to 16 residues. CDR3 nucleotide sequence: TGTGCCAGCAGCTTAGGCGGGAGGCGTGTGACAGAGACCCAGTACTTC. This sequence encodes CASSLGGRRVTETQYF.

V gene TRBV5-6 combines with J gene TRBJ2-5; TRBD2 is a possible D gene (5 bases). There are 13 residues in the CDR3. V was clipped by 6 bases and J by 3 bases, with 12 bases between them. CDR1 is SGHDT, CDR2 YYEEEE, per germline. The CDR3 bases are TGTGCCAGCAACCTGGCCGGGGAAGAGACCCAGTACTTC. It specifies CASNLAGEETQYF.

The CDR3 nucleotides are TGTGCCAGCAGCGCCAGCGGGACACCGAATGAGCAGTTCTTC. Translated: CASSASGTPNEQFF. The rearrangement joins TRBV9 to TRBJ2-1; TRBD2 might be the D (7 bases). Trimming cost V 3 bases and J 7 bases, with 14 bases left between them. CDR1 is SGDLS and CDR2 is YYNGEE in the germline V gene. This CDR3 is built from 14 residues.

The genes are TRBV6-5 and TRBJ2-1; 12 nucleotides line up with TRBD2. This CDR3 spans 15 amino acids. The V and J ends lost 6 bases and 9 bases, in that order; junction bases with no gene match: 9. Germline CDR1 reads MNHEY; CDR2 reads SVGAGI. The CDR3 reads CASSPSGRGSAEQFF. The CDR3 DNA reads as TGTGCCAGCAGCCCTAGCGGGAGGGGTTCGGCTGAGCAGTTCTTC.

The rearrangement uses TRBV27 and TRBJ2-3; 7 bases agree with TRBD1. Trimming cost V 5 bases and J 4 bases; bases outside gene matches: 9. This CDR3 has 15 residues. CDR1 and CDR2 from the germline V gene are MNHEY and SMNVEV (reference sequence). The CDR3 reads CASSLRQGRPDTQYF. The CDR3 DNA reads TGTGCCAGCAGTCTCCGACAGGGACGACCAGATACGCAGTATTTT.

This chain connects TRBV5-8 to TRBJ1-1; TRBD1 matches 7 bases. The CDR3 has 14 amino acids. Trimming cost V 0 bases and J 6 bases; bases outside gene matches: 5. Germline V lookup: CDR1 SGHTS, CDR2 YDEGEE. The CDR3 loop is CASSLVAGGAEAFF. The CDR3 DNA is TGTGCCAGCAGCTTGGTGGCAGGGGGAGCTGAAGCTTTCTTT.

The CDR3 spells CATLATATRQVMNTEAFF. The CDR3 nucleotides read TGTGCCACCTTGGCGACAGCCACGAGGCAAGTGATGAACACTGAAGCTTTCTTT. The J gene is TRBJ1-1, the V gene TRBV7-8, with a possible D match to TRBD1 (5 bases). This CDR3 has 18 residues. The germline CDR1 and CDR2 sequences are SGHVS and FQNEAQ. V lost 10 bases, J lost 0 bases, and 27 bases lay in between.

The chain couples TRBV6-5 to TRBJ2-7; 7 bases are shared with TRBD2. The ends lost 5 bases at V and 6 bases at J; junction bases unmatched: 10. CDR3 size: 14 residues. Per germline, CDR1 MNHEY and CDR2 SVGAGI. This CDR3 reads CASSPLGGKGEQYF. CDR3 DNA sequence: TGTGCCAGCAGTCCGCTGGGAGGGAAGGGCGAGCAGTACTTC.